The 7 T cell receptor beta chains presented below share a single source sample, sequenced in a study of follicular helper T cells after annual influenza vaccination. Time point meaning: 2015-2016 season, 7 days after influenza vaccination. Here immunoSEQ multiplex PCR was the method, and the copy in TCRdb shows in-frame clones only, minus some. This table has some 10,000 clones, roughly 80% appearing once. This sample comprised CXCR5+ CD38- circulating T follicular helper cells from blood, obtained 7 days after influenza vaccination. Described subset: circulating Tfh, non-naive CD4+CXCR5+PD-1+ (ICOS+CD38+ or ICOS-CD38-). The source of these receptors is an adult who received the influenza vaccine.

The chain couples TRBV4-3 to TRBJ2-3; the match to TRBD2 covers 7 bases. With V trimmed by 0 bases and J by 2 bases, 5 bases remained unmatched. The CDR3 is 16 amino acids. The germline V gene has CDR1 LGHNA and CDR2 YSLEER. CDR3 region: CASSQDYRGDTDTQYF. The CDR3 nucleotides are TGCGCCAGCAGCCAAGATTATCGGGGGGACACAGATACGCAGTATTTT.

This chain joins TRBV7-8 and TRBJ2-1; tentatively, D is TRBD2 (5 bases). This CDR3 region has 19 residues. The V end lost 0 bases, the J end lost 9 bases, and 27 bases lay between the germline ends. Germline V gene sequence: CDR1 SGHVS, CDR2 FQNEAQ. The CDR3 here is CASSLARQGQAKRWGEQFF. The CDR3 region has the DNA TGTGCCAGCAGCTTAGCGCGTCAAGGGCAGGCCAAGCGGTGGGGTGAGCAGTTCTTC.

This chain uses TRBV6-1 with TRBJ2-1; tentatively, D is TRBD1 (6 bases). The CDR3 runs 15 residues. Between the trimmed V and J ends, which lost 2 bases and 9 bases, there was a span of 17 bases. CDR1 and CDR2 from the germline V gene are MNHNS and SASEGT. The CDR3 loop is CASSELQGFGGEQFF. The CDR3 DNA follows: TGTGCCAGCAGTGAACTCCAGGGGTTTGGCGGTGAGCAGTTCTTC.

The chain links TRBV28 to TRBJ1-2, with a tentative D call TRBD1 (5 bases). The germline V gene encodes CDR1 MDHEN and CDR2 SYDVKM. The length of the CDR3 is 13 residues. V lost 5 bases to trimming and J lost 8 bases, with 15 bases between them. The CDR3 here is CASSREGIWGYTF. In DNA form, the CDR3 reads TGTGCCAGCAGTCGTGAGGGGATTTGGGGCTACACCTTC.

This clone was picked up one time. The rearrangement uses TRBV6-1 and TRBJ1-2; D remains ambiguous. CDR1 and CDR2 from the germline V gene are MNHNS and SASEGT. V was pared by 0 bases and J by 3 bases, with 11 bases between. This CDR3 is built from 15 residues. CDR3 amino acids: CASSEAPYGDYGYTF. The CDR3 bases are TGTGCCAGCAGTGAAGCGCCGTACGGAGACTATGGCTACACCTTC.

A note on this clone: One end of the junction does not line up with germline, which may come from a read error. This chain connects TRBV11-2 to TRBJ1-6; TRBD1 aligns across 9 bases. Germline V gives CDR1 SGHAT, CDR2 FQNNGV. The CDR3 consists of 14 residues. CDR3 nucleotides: TGTGCCAGCAGCCGGGACAGGGATCTTTCCGTCGCCTTTTTT. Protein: CASSRDRDLSVAFF.

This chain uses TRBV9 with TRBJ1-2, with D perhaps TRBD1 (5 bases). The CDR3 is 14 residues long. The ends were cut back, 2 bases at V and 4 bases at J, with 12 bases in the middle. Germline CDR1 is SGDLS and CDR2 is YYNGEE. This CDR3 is CASSVSQGSYGYTF. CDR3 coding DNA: TGTGCCAGCAGCGTGAGTCAGGGAAGCTATGGCTACACCTTC.